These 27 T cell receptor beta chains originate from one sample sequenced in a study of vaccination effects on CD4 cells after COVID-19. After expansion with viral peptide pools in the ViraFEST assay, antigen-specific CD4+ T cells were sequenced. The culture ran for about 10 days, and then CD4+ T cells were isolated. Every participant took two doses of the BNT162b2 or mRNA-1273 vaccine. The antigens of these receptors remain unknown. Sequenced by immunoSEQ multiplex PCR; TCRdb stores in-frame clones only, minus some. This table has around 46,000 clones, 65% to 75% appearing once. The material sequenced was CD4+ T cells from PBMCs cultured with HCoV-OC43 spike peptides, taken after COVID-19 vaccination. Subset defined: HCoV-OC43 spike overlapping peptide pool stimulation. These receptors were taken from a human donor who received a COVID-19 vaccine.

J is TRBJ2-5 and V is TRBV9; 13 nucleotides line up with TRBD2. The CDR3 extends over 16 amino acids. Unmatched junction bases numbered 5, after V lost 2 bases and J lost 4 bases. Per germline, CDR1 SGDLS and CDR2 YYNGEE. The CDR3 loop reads CASSVAGTSGAETQYF. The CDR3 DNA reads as TGTGCCAGCAGCGTGGCCGGGACTAGCGGGGCAGAGACCCAGTACTTC.

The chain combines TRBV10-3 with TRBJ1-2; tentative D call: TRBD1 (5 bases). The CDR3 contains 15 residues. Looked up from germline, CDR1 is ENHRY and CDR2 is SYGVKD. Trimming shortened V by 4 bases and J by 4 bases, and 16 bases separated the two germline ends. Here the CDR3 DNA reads TGTGCCATCAGTGCCAGCGGGGTCAGGGCCTATGGCTACACCTTC. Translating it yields CAISASGVRAYGYTF.

In nucleotides, the CDR3 is TGTGCCAGCAGCCTAGCTAACGGCTACGAGCAGTACTTC. Protein: CASSLANGYEQYF. The gene calls are TRBV3-1 (or the pseudogene TRBV3-2) and TRBJ2-7; D not resolved. CDR1 LGHDT and CDR2 YNNKEL come from the germline V gene (reference sequence). Deletions cut 4 bases from V and 3 bases from J, with 10 bases between. CDR3 length equals 13 residues.

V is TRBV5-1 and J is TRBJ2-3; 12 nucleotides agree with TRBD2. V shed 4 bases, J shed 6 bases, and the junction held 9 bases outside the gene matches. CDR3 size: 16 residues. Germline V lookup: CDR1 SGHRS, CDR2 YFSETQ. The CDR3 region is CASSGSPSGGADTQYF. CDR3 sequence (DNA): TGCGCCAGCAGCGGCTCACCTAGCGGGGGGGCGGATACGCAGTATTTT.

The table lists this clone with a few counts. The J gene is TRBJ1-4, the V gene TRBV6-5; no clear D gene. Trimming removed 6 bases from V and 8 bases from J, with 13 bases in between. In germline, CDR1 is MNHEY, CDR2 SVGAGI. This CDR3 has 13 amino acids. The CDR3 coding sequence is TGTGCCAGCAGGGTTAATGATTTAGAAAAACTGTTTTTT. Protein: CASRVNDLEKLFF.

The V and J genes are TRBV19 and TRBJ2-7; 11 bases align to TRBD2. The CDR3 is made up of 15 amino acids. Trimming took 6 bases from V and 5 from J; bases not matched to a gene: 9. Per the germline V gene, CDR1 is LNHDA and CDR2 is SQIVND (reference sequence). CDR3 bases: TGTGCCAGTAGCAAACTAGCGGGAGATATCGACGAGCAGTACTTC. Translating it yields CASSKLAGDIDEQYF.

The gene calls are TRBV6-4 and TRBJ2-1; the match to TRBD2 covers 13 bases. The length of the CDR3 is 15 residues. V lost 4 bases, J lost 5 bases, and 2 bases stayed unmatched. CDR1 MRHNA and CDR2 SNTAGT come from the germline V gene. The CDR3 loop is CASSVGTSGDNEQFF. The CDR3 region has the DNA TGTGCCAGCAGTGTAGGGACTAGCGGGGACAATGAGCAGTTCTTC.

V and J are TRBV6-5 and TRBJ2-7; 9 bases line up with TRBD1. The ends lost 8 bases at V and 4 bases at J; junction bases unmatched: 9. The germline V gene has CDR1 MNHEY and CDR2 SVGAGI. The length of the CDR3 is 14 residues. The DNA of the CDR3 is TGTGCCAGCTCTAGATTGGGACAGGGTTACGAGCAGTACTTC. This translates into CASSRLGQGYEQYF.

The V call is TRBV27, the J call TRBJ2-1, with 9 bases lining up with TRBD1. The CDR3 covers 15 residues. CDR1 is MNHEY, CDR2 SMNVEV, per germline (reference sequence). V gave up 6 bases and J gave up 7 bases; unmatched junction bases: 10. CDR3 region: CASRDAGTGSNEQFF. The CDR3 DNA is TGTGCCAGCAGAGATGCCGGGACAGGGTCTAATGAGCAGTTCTTC.

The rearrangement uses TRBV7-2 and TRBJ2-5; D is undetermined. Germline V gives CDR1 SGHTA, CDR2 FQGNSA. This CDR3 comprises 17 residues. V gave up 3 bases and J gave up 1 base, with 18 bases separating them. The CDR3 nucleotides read TGTGCCAGCAGCTTTCCCCCGATCGGAGCGATCCAAGAGACCCAGTACTTC. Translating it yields CASSFPPIGAIQETQYF.

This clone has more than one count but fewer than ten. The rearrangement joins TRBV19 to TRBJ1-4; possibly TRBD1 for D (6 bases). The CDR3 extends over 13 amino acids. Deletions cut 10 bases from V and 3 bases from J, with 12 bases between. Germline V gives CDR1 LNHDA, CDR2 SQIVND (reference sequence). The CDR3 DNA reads TGTGCCACTACGGACAGATCTAATGAAAAACTGTTTTTT. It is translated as CATTDRSNEKLFF.

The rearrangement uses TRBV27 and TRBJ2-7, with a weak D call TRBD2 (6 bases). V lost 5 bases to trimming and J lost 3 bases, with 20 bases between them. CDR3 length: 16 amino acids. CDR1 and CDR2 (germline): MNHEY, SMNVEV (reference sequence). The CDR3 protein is CASSPSWGTGNYEQYF. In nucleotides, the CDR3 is TGTGCCAGCAGTCCTTCCTGGGGGACTGGGAACTACGAGCAGTACTTC.

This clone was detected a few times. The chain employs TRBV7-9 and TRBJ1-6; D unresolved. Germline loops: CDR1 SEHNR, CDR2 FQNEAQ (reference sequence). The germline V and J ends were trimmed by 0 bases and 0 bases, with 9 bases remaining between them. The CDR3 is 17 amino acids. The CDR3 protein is CASSLAQAFSYNSPLHF. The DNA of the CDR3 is TGTGCCAGCAGCTTAGCGCAGGCGTTCTCCTATAATTCACCCCTCCACTTT.

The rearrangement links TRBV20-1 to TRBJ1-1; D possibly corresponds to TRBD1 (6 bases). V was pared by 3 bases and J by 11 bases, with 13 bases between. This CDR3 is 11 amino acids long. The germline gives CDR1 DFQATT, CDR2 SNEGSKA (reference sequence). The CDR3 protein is CSASGQSGAFF. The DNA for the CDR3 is TGCAGTGCTAGCGGACAGTCTGGGGCTTTCTTT.

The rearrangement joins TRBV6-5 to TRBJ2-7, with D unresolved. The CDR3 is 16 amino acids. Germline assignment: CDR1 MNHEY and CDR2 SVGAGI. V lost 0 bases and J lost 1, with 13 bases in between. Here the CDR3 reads CASSYSPVPLSYEQYF. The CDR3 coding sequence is TGTGCCAGCAGTTACTCTCCCGTACCATTATCCTACGAGCAGTACTTC.

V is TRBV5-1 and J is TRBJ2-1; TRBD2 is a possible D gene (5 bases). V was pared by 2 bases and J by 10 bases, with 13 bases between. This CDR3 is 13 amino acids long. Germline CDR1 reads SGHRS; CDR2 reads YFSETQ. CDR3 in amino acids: CASSLLVLGEQFF. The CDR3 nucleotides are TGCGCCAGCAGCTTACTCGTACTAGGGGAGCAGTTCTTC.

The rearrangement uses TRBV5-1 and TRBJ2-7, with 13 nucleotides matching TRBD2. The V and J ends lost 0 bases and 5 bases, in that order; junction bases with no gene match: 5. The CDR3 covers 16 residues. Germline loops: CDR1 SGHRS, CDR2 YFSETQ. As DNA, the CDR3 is TGCGCCAGCAGCTTGGATGGACTAGCGGGAGTAGACGAGCAGTACTTC. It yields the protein CASSLDGLAGVDEQYF.

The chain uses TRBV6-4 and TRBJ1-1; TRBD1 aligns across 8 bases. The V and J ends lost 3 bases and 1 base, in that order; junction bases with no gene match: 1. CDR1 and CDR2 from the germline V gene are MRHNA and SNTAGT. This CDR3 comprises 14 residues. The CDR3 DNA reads TGTGCCAGCAGTGAGGGACAGGAGAACACTGAAGCTTTCTTT. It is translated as CASSEGQENTEAFF.

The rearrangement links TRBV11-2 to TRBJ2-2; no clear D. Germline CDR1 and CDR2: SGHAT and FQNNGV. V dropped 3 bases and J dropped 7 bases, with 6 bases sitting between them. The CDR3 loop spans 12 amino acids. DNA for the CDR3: TGTGCCAGCAGCTTCCGGTACGGGGAGCTGTTTTTT. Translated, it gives CASSFRYGELFF.

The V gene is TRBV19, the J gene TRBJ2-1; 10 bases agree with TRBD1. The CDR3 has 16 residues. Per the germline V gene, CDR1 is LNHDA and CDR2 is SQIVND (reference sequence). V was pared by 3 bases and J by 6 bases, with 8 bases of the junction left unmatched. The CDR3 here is CASSIAGQGLGNEQFF. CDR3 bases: TGTGCCAGTAGTATCGCGGGACAGGGGTTAGGCAATGAGCAGTTCTTC.

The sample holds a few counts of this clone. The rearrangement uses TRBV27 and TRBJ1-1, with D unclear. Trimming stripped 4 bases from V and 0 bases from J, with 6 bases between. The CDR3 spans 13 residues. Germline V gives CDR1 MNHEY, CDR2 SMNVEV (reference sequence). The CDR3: CASSSPLNTEAFF. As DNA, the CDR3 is TGTGCCAGCAGTTCCCCTCTGAACACTGAAGCTTTCTTT.

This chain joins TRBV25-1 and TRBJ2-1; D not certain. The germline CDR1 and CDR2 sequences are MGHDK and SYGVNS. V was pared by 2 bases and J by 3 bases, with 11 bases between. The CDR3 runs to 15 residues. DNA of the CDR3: TGTGCCAGCAGTGAACCGGAGACGAACTACAATGAGCAGTTCTTC. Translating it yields CASSEPETNYNEQFF. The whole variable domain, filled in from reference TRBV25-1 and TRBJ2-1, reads EADIYQTPRYLVIGTGKKITLECSQTMGHDKMYWYQQDPGMELHLIHYSYGVNSTEKGDLSSESTVSRIRTEHFPLTLESARPSHTSQYLCASSEPETNYNEQFFGPGTRLTVL.

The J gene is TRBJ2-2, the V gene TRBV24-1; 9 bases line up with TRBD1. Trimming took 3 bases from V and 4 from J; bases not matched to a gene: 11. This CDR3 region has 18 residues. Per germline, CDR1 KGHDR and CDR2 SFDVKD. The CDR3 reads CATSDGAGTGILTGELFF. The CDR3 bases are TGTGCCACCAGTGATGGTGCCGGGACAGGGATCCTCACCGGGGAGCTGTTTTTT.

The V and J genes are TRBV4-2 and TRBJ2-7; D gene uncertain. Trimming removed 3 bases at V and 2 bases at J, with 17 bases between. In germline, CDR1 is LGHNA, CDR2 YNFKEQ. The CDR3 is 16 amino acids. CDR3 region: CASSHRSIFAAYEQYF. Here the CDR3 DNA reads TGTGCCAGCAGCCATAGGTCTATCTTTGCGGCCTACGAGCAGTACTTC.

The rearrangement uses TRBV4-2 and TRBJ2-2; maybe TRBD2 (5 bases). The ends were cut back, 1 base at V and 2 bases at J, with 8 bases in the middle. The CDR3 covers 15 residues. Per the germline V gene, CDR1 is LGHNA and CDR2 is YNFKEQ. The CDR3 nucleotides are TGTGCCAGCAGCCAAGCCGGGGATAACACCGGGGAGCTGTTTTTT. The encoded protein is CASSQAGDNTGELFF.

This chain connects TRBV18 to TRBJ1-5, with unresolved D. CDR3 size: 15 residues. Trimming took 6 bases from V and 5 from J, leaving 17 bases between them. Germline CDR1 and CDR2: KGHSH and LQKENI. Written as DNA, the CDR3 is TGTGCCAGCTCGCGAGTAAAGGGCTCCGATCAGCCCCAGCATTTT. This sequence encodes CASSRVKGSDQPQHF. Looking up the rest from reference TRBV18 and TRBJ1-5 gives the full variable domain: NAGVMQNPRHLVRRRGQEARLRCSPMKGHSHVYWYRQLPEEGLKFMVYLQKENIIDESGMPKERFSAEFPKEGPSILRIQQVVRGDSAAYFCASSRVKGSDQPQHFGDGTRLSIL.

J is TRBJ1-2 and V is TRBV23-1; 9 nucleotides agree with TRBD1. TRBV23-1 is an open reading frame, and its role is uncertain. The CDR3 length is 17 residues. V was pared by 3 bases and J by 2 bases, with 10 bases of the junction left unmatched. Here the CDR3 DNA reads TGCGCCAGCAGTCACCCTAGGACAGGGGACCCAAACTATGGCTACACCTTC. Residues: CASSHPRTGDPNYGYTF.